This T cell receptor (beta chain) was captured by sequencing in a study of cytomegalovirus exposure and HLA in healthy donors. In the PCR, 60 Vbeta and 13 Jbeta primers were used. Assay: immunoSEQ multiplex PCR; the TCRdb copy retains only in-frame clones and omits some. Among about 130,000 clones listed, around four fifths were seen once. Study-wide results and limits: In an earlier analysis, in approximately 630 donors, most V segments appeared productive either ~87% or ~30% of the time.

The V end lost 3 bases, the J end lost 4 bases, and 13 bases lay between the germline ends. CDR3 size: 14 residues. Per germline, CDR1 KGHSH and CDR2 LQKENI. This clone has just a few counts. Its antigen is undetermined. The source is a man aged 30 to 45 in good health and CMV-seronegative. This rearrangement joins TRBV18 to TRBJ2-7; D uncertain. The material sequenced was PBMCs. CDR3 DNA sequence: TGTGCCAGCTCACCCAACGGTCAGACTTACGAGCAGTACTTC. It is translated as CASSPNGQTYEQYF. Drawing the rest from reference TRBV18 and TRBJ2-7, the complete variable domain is NAGVMQNPRHLVRRRGQEARLRCSPMKGHSHVYWYRQLPEEGLKFMVYLQKENIIDESGMPKERFSAEFPKEGPSILRIQQVVRGDSAAYFCASSPNGQTYEQYFGPGTRLTVT.